The next 28 T cell receptor beta chains were all read from a single sample in a study of blood T cells in healthy people across ages. PCR was performed a second time for about 7 to 11 cycles using a sample-barcoded 5' primer and a J-beta primer mix. MiXCR, run by TCRdb on the 5' RACE reads, gives a single entry per CDR3 protein. The table includes about 1.5 million distinct CDR3 sequences, about 42% detected once. Sequencing used blood. The source of these receptors is a woman younger than 30 in good health.

The chain combines TRBV20-1 with TRBJ1-2; maybe TRBD1 (6 bases). The CDR3 runs 16 residues. The V gene's germline CDR1 is DFQATT and CDR2 SNEGSKA (reference sequence). Trimming removed 1 base from V and 0 bases from J, with 15 bases in between. DNA for the CDR3: TGCAGTGCTAGAGTTTTCAGGAGGGGGGCTAACTATGGCTACACCTTC. This translates into CSARVFRRGANYGYTF.

The chain employs TRBV5-1 and TRBJ2-7; no clear D. V was cut by 3 bases and J by 2 bases, with 12 bases left in between. This CDR3 comprises 14 residues. Germline-derived CDR1 and CDR2 are SGHRS and YFSETQ. CDR3 sequence reads: CASSSWTDTYEQYF. The CDR3 coding sequence is TGCGCCAGCAGCTCCTGGACGGATACCTACGAGCAGTACTTC. The complete variable domain, with remaining parts taken from reference TRBV5-1 and TRBJ2-7, reads KAGVTQTPRYLIKTRGQQVTLSCSPISGHRSVSWYQQTPGQGLQFLFEYFSETQRNKGNFPGRFSGRQFSNSRSEMNVSTLELGDSALYLCASSSWTDTYEQYFGPGTRLTVT.

This chain links TRBV3-1 with TRBJ1-4, with 8 bases aligning to TRBD1. The ends lost 4 bases at V and 6 bases at J; junction bases unmatched: 7. Looked up from germline, CDR1 is LGHDT and CDR2 is YNNKEL (reference sequence). The CDR3 covers 15 residues. The CDR3 is CASSRGGQGYEKLFF. For the CDR3, the DNA is TGTGCCAGCAGCCGAGGCGGACAGGGTTATGAAAAACTGTTTTTT.

This clonotype was counted a few times. The chain links TRBV4-1 to TRBJ2-4; TRBD2 matches at 14 bases. The CDR3 contains 17 residues. The trim removed 4 bases at V and 13 bases at J, leaving 15 bases unmatched. The germline V gene encodes CDR1 MGHRA and CDR2 YSYEKL. In DNA, the CDR3 is TGCGCCAGCAGCCTTGAAGTACCGGGACTAGCGGGGGAAGAGCAGTACTTC. Its protein product is CASSLEVPGLAGEEQYF.

The table lists this clonotype with a few counts. The V call is TRBV5-1, the J call TRBJ2-1, with 7 nucleotides matching TRBD2. The CDR3 extends over 15 amino acids. The germline V gene encodes CDR1 SGHRS and CDR2 YFSETQ. V was clipped by 0 bases and J by 5 bases; unmatched bases: 5. The CDR3 reads CASSLGGRGNNEQFF. CDR3 sequence (DNA): TGCGCCAGCAGCTTGGGCGGGAGAGGCAACAATGAGCAGTTCTTC.

The chain joins TRBV27 to TRBJ2-7; no definite D call. The V end lost 4 bases, the J end lost 0 bases, and 16 bases lay between the germline ends. Germline values: CDR1 MNHEY, CDR2 SMNVEV (reference sequence). The CDR3 consists of 16 residues. This CDR3 reads CASSSIQFTPSYEQYF. The CDR3 bases are TGTGCCAGCAGTTCGATACAGTTCACTCCCTCCTACGAGCAGTACTTC.

This clonotype is a singleton in its sample. This chain's CDR3 is CASSWDRALSNYGYTF. In DNA form, the CDR3 reads TGTGCCAGCAGCTGGGACAGGGCCTTATCTAACTATGGCTACACCTTC. The chain links TRBV13 to TRBJ1-2, with TRBD1 matching over 9 bases. CDR3 size: 16 residues. V lost 4 bases and J lost 0; bases outside the gene matches: 6. Germline CDR1 and CDR2: PRHDT and FYEKMQ (reference sequence).

In its sample, this clonotype was seen a few times. The V and J genes are TRBV14 and TRBJ2-3; TRBD2 might be the D (7 bases). V lost 5 bases and J lost 2, with 23 bases in between. CDR3 size: 18 residues. Germline CDR1 is SGHDN and CDR2 is FVKESK. The CDR3 is CASSGRGDYGQNTDTQYF. DNA for the CDR3: TGTGCCAGCAGCGGGAGGGGGGACTACGGGCAAAACACAGATACGCAGTATTTT.

Regarding this clonotype: One end of the junction varies from germline; a read error may be responsible. J is TRBJ1-2 and V is TRBV12-3 or TRBV12-4; 8 bases match TRBD1. The CDR3 totals 16 residues. The CDR3 sequence: CASSLSQGATNDGHTF. DNA of the CDR3: TGTGCCAGTAGTTTAAGCCAGGGGGCTACAAACGATGGCCACACCTTC.

The CDR3 reads CASSQDNLRWDSYNEQFF. DNA for the CDR3: TGTGCCAGCAGCCAAGATAATCTGCGGTGGGACTCCTACAATGAGCAGTTCTTC. The gene calls are TRBV3-1 and TRBJ2-1, with unresolved D. The CDR3 contains 18 residues. Germline values: CDR1 LGHDT, CDR2 YNNKEL (reference sequence). V was pared by 0 bases and J by 0 bases, with 15 bases between.

This chain joins TRBV5-1 and TRBJ2-6, with a tentative D call TRBD1 (6 bases). The germline gives CDR1 SGHRS, CDR2 YFSETQ. The CDR3 runs to 14 residues. Trimming removed 3 bases at V and 5 bases at J, with 9 bases between. CDR3 region: CASSSTGWANVLTF. CDR3 sequence (DNA): TGCGCCAGCAGCTCGACAGGTTGGGCCAACGTCCTGACTTTC.

In its sample, this clonotype was seen a few times. The CDR3 DNA sequence: TGTGCCAGCTCAACCGAATATGGCTACACCTTC. Amino acid sequence: CASSTEYGYTF. The chain employs TRBV18 and TRBJ1-2; D ambiguous. This CDR3 comprises 11 residues. CDR1 KGHSH and CDR2 LQKENI come from the germline V gene. The ends were cut back, 5 bases at V and 5 bases at J, with 6 bases in the middle.

This clonotype came up a few times. The V and J genes are TRBV20-1 and TRBJ1-5; D call uncertain. This CDR3 comprises 13 residues. Germline CDR1 is DFQATT and CDR2 is SNEGSKA (reference sequence). The V gene lost 6 bases and the J gene lost 9 bases, with 18 bases spanning the gap. The CDR3 loop reads CSAAPPGTGPQHF. For the CDR3, the DNA is TGCAGTGCGGCCCCCCCGGGTACGGGGCCCCAGCATTTT.

The rearrangement joins TRBV2 to TRBJ2-4; D might be TRBD1 or TRBD2, each matching 7 bases. Trimming pared 7 bases from V and 13 bases from J, leaving 26 bases between. Germline CDR1 SNHLY, CDR2 FYNNEI. The CDR3 loop spans 15 amino acids. The CDR3 nucleotides are TGTGCCAGCAATGAGCACAGGGGAGGGTACAATGAGCAGTACTTC. Residues: CASNEHRGGYNEQYF.

The rearrangement links TRBV27 to TRBJ2-7; 7 positions agree with TRBD2. Germline V gene data show CDR1 as MNHEY and CDR2 as SMNVEV (reference sequence). Trimming took 4 bases from V and 4 from J; bases not matched to a gene: 10. The CDR3 is made up of 15 amino acids. The CDR3 spells CASSSGAGESYEQYF. In nucleotides, the CDR3 is TGTGCCAGCAGTTCGGGTGCGGGAGAGAGTTACGAGCAGTACTTC.

The chain couples TRBV5-1 to TRBJ2-7; D possibly corresponds to TRBD2 (5 bases). CDR3 length: 15 amino acids. The V end lost 0 bases, the J end lost 3 bases, and 13 bases lay between the germline ends. Germline-derived CDR1 and CDR2 are SGHRS and YFSETQ. The chain's CDR3 is CASSLDPAVSYEQYF. As DNA, the CDR3 is TGCGCCAGCAGCTTGGATCCAGCGGTAAGCTACGAGCAGTACTTC.

The V gene is TRBV7-8, the J gene TRBJ2-1; maybe TRBD2 (6 bases). The CDR3 is made up of 13 amino acids. Between the trimmed V and J ends, which lost 8 bases and 5 bases, there was a span of 13 bases. Germline V gives CDR1 SGHVS, CDR2 FQNEAQ. The CDR3: CASGFRTNNEQFF. DNA of the CDR3: TGTGCCAGCGGATTCAGGACTAACAATGAGCAGTTCTTC.

This clonotype was counted a few times. V is TRBV7-2 and J is TRBJ1-2; D gene uncertain. CDR1 is SGHTA and CDR2 is FQGNSA in the germline V gene. Trimming shortened V by 1 base and J by 3 bases, and 12 bases separated the two germline ends. This CDR3 comprises 15 residues. CDR3 nucleotides: TGTGCCAGCAGCTTAGGACCCCAGAGCCACTATGGCTACACCTTC. It translates to CASSLGPQSHYGYTF.

The rearrangement links TRBV12-3 or TRBV12-4 to TRBJ1-2, with a tentative D call TRBD1 (5 bases). V lost 4 bases and J lost 5, with 14 bases in between. This CDR3 is 14 amino acids long. DNA of the CDR3: TGTGCCAGCAGTTCTCAGGGTTCGGGATATGGCTACACCTTC. This encodes CASSSQGSGYGYTF.

This clonotype was recorded at least ten times. The V call is TRBV7-2, the J call TRBJ1-1; D unclear. With 2 bases removed from V and 1 base from J, the gap between germline ends came to 11 bases. The length of the CDR3 is 15 residues. Germline V lookup: CDR1 SGHTA, CDR2 FQGNSA. For the CDR3, the DNA is TGTGCCAGCAGCTTAAGCGCGGCGGGGAACACTGAAGCTTTCTTT. Translation gives CASSLSAAGNTEAFF.

The V gene is TRBV7-2, the J gene TRBJ2-5, with D uncertain. CDR1 and CDR2 from the germline V gene are SGHTA and FQGNSA. The length of the CDR3 is 17 residues. V lost 2 bases, J lost 2 bases, and 18 bases lay in between. DNA for the CDR3: TGTGCCAGCAGCTTAACCAGTTGGATTTCCGGTCAAGAGACCCAGTACTTC. Encoded protein: CASSLTSWISGQETQYF.

This clonotype was recorded a few times. The V call is TRBV20-1, the J call TRBJ2-3; D not certain. This CDR3 has 15 amino acids. CDR1 and CDR2 (germline): DFQATT, SNEGSKA (reference sequence). V was trimmed by 3 bases and J by 1 base, leaving 14 bases between them. The CDR3 is CSASRANRGTDTQYF. CDR3 bases: TGCAGTGCTAGTCGTGCCAACCGCGGCACAGATACGCAGTATTTT.

This clonotype was observed a handful of times. The chain links TRBV6-2 or TRBV6-3 to TRBJ2-1, with D maybe TRBD2 (6 bases). Germline loops: CDR1 MNHEY, CDR2 SVGEGT. CDR3 size: 14 residues. Trimming stripped 4 bases from V and 0 bases from J, with 7 bases between. The CDR3 coding sequence is TGTGCCAGCAGTTGGCGGGACTCCTACAATGAGCAGTTCTTC. Protein sequence: CASSWRDSYNEQFF.

This clonotype came up many times. V is TRBV7-2 and J is TRBJ2-7; TRBD1 might be the D (6 bases). The V gene lost 5 bases and the J gene lost 4 bases, with 12 bases spanning the gap. This CDR3 contains 13 residues. Germline lookup yields CDR1 SGHTA and CDR2 FQGNSA. CDR3 in DNA: TGTGCCAGCAGCAAACGACAGGCTTACGAGCAGTACTTC. The encoded protein is CASSKRQAYEQYF.

The rearrangement links TRBV7-9 to TRBJ1-4; D uncertain. Trimming cost V 5 bases and J 7 bases, with 14 bases left between them. CDR1 SEHNR and CDR2 FQNEAQ come from the germline V gene (reference sequence). The CDR3 totals 14 residues. The CDR3 region is CASSAFGSGEKLFF. DNA for the CDR3: TGTGCCAGCAGCGCCTTTGGGTCCGGTGAAAAACTGTTTTTT.

CDR3 bases: TGTGCCAGCAGCCAAGATATACCATATCAGGGTGTGGGGGAAAGTTATAGCAATCAGCCCCAGCATTTT. Protein: CASSQDIPYQGVGESYSNQPQHF. This chain uses TRBV14 with TRBJ1-5, with a possible D match to TRBD1 (5 bases). The CDR3 runs to 23 residues. CDR1 is SGHDN, CDR2 FVKESK, per germline. The V end was cut by 0 bases, the J end by 0 bases, with 30 bases between.

The V and J genes are TRBV5-1 and TRBJ2-5; D ambiguous. V shed 3 bases and J shed 0 bases, with 12 bases lying between them. Germline CDR1 reads SGHRS; CDR2 reads YFSETQ. The CDR3 totals 15 residues. Here the CDR3 DNA reads TGCGCCAGCAGCTCGTCACACAGAAACCAAGAGACCCAGTACTTC. This codes for CASSSSHRNQETQYF.

This clonotype was counted only a few times. The chain couples TRBV5-6 to TRBJ1-1; the D is unclear. Trimming stripped 0 bases from V and 4 bases from J, with 10 bases between. The CDR3 has 14 amino acids. Germline V gene data show CDR1 as SGHDT and CDR2 as YYEEEE. The chain's CDR3 is CASSLVLGGTEAFF. The CDR3 nucleotides are TGTGCCAGCAGCTTGGTTTTAGGTGGCACTGAAGCTTTCTTT.